This section outlines one T cell receptor beta chain sequence together with its context. Trimming cost V 6 bases and J 3 bases, with 11 bases left between them. The CDR3 contains 13 residues. In germline, CDR1 is LNHDA, CDR2 SQIVND (reference sequence). The data were taken from a study of blood T cell repertoires in COVID-19. About the study: Acute and convalescent COVID-19 samples came from the United States, Italy and Spain. Sample material is recorded as cDNA or gDNA derived from T cells, B-cell-depleted T cells, or PBMCs.

Methods used by the authors: Researchers report that nucleated cell counts were estimated from reference gene primer amplification. Libraries were prepared by immunoSEQ multiplex PCR; TCRdb keeps only in-frame clonotypes and omits some of them. V and J calls plus clone size are reproduced from that table; the DNA served to infer D and trimming. The sample shows 25,000 to 35,000 clones, 70% to 90% of them seen only once. Those enrolled in Seattle joined during active infection and were followed longitudinally afterward. This sequence was found in a man aged 60 to 69 with COVID-19, enrolled during active disease. This chain connects TRBV19 to TRBJ2-5, with D possibly TRBD1 on 5 matching bases. Sequenced material: peripheral blood. Here the CDR3 reads CASSRQHKETQYF. The CDR3 DNA reads TGTGCCAGTAGCCGACAGCACAAAGAGACCCAGTACTTC.